The T cell receptor (beta chain) under discussion was sequenced for a study of graft-versus-host responses after intestinal transplantation (dated by TCRdb to the early 2020s). Concerning the study at large: Recipients received multivisceral, liver-intestinal, or isolated intestinal transplants. After intestinal transplantation, graft-versus-host and host-versus-graft alloreactive T cell clones were followed in the graft, circulation and bone marrow using bulk TCR-beta CDR3 sequencing. The cohort enrolled 24 intestinal transplant recipients, one of whom was a retransplant, and a few patients without pretransplant specimens were excluded. Samples from three later patients were sequenced in-house on an Illumina MiSeq with MiXCR processing rather than by the commercial service. A peak of at least 4% donor T cells among recipient peripheral blood mononuclear cells was the definition used for donor T cell macrochimerism. To identify alloreactive clones, pre-transplant mixed lymphocyte reaction products were sequenced and then compared with unstimulated pre-transplant donor and recipient T cells. Anti-thymocyte globulin induction was given to all recipients, followed by maintenance tacrolimus and steroids for two to four years.

Reading the germline V gene gives CDR1 SGHTA and CDR2 FQGNSA. V is cut back by 3 bases and J by 2 bases, with 2 bases in the junction unmatched. Its CDR3 holds 15 amino acids, cysteine through phenylalanine. Only the CDR3 DNA stays, 45 bases, in frame from base 1. General findings and caveats noted by the study authors: Early after transplant, peak levels of circulating GvH clones were associated with declines in HvG clones. The conclusions were limited by the relatively low number and heterogeneity of the intestinal transplant patients. In the allografts of patients with donor T cell macrochimerism, GvH to HvG T cell clonal ratios were high. GvH clones were found in recipient bone marrow, and some of the GvH clones appeared earlier in ileal mucosa or blood, which is consistent with an intestinal mucosal origin.

Concerning this clone: Its antigen is still unknown. Base qualities are missing; no much larger clone stands one base away.

Library construction relied on the immunoSEQ multiplex PCR assay. In most patients, genomic DNA was isolated using the Qiagen DNeasy Blood and Tissue Kit and sent frozen to Adaptive Biotechnologies for TCR sequencing. Adaptive Biotechnologies carried out high-throughput TCR-beta CDR3 sequencing of genomic DNA for most patients. The authors' pipeline ran thus. TCR sequencing data were retrieved from Adaptive's ImmunoSEQ software for some 17 patients, whereas a few other patients were processed with MiXCR and VDJtools. CD4 versus CD8 sorting errors were corrected by removing sequences found in both subsets at a frequency ratio below 5:1. CDR3 nucleotide sequences shared between donor and recipient were removed because their origin could not be assigned. Alloreactive clones required at least 2-fold expansion over unstimulated cells and minimum CFSE-low frequency of 0.002% (template counts) or 0.001% (read counts). Clones were considered mappable if detected in sequenced pre-transplant spleen, lymph node, or MLR CFSE-low populations of the donor or recipient. The cumulative frequency of alloreactive clones was calculated as a percentage of all sequences, weighted by copy number. In TCRdb, the immuneACCESS table is reduced to in-frame sequences with V and J assigned. These tables do not hold every clone; where another copy was compared, an unresolved V gene accounts for under half, and the others remain unexplained. The V and J calls and the clone size are those of that table, but D and trimming were determined from the DNA. For this sample the table gives 100,000 or so clones, of which about 93% were detected only once. The ten largest clonotypes hold 0.17% of the sample.

The intended sense of this specimen's time point label: cells obtained before transplantation from donor or recipient. CD3+CD4+ and CD3+CD8+ populations were FACS-sorted from unstimulated pre-transplant donor and recipient cells taken from spleen or lymph nodes. The chain employs TRBV7-2 and TRBJ2-1; the junction holds 9 bases that match TRBD2. This receptor was obtained from a human donor who received an intestinal transplant. This specimen consisted of unstimulated CD4+ T cells sorted from spleen or lymph node cells, obtained before intestinal transplant. The DNA is as follows: TGTGCCAGCAGCTTTCTAGCGGGGACCTACAATGAGCAGTTCTTC. The resulting protein is CASSFLAGTYNEQFF.